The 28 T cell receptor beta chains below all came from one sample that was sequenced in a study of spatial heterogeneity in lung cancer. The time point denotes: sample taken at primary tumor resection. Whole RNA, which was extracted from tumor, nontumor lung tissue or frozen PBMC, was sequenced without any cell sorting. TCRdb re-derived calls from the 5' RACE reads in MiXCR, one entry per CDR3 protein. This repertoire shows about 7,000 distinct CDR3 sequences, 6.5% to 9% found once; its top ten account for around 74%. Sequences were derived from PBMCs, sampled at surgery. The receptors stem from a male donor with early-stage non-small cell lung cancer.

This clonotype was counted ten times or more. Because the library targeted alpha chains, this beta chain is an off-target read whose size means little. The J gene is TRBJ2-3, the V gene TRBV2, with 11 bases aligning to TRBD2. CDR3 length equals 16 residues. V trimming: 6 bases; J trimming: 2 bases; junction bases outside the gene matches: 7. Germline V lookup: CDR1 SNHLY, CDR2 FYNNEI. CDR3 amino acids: CASSAGTSGPTDTQYF. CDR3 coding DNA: TGTGCCAGCAGCGCCGGGACTAGCGGACCCACAGATACGCAGTATTTT.

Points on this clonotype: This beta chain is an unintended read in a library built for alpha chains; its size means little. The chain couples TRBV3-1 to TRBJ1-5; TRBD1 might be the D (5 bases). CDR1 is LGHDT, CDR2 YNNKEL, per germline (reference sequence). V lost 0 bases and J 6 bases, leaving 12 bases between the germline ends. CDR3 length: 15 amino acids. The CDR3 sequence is CASSQDSRVGQPQHF. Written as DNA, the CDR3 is TGTGCCAGCAGCCAAGATTCCAGGGTGGGTCAGCCCCAGCATTTT.

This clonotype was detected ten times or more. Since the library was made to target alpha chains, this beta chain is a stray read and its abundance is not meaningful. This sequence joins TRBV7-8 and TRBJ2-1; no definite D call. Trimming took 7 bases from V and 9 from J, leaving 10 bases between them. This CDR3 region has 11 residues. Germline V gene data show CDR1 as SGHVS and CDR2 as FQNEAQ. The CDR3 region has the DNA TGTGCCAGCACCCCCGGGCCTGAGCAGTTCTTC. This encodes CASTPGPEQFF.

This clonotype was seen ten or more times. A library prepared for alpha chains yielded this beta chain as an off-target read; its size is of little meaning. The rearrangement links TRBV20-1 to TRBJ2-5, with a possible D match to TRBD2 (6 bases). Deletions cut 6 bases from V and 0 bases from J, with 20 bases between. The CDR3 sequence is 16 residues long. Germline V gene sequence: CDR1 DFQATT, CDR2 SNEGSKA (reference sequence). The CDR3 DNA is TGCAGTGCCCCTCCGCGGGCGGGGATGTACCAAGAGACCCAGTACTTC. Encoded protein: CSAPPRAGMYQETQYF.

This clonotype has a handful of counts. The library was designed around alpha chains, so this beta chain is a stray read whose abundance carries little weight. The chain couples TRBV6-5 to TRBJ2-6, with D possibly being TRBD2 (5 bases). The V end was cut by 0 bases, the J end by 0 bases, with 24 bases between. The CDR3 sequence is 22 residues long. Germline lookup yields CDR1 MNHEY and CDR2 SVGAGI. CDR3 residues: CASSYSADGAGSLYSGANVLTF. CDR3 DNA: TGTGCCAGCAGTTACTCGGCGGACGGAGCTGGGAGCCTATACTCTGGGGCCAACGTCCTGACTTTC.

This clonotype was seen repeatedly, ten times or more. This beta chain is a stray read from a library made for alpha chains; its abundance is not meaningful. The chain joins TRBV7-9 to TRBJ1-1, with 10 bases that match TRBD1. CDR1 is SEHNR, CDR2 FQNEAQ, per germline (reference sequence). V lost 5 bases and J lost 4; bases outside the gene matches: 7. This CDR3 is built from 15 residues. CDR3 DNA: TGTGCCAGCAGCGCAAGGGACAGGGGAGGCACTGAAGCTTTCTTT. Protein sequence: CASSARDRGGTEAFF.

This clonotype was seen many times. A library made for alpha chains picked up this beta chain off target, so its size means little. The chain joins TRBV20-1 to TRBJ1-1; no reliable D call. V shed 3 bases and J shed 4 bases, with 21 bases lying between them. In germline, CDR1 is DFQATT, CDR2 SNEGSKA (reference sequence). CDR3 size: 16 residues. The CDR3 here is CSASPSLGFKGTEAFF. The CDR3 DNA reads TGCAGTGCTAGCCCATCCCTGGGTTTTAAGGGCACTGAAGCTTTCTTT.

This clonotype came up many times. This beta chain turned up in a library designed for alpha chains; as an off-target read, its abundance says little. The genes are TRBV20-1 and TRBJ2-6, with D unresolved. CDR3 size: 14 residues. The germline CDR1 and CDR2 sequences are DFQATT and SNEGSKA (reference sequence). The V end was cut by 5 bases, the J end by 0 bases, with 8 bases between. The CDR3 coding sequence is TGCAGTGCTGCGGCGATCTCTGGGGCCAACGTCCTGACTTTC. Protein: CSAAAISGANVLTF.

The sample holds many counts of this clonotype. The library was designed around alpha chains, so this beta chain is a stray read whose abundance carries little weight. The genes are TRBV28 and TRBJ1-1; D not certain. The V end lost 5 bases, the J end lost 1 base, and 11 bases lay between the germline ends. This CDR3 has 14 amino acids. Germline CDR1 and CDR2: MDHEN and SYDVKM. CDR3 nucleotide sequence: TGTGCCAGCAGTCCTTACCGACAGAACACTGAAGCTTTCTTT. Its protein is CASSPYRQNTEAFF. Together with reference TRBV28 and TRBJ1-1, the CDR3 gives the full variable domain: DVKVTQSSRYLVKRTGEKVFLECVQDMDHENMFWYRQDPGLGLRLIYFSYDVKMKEKGDIPEGYSVSREKKERFSLILESASTNQTSMYLCASSPYRQNTEAFFGQGTRLTVV.

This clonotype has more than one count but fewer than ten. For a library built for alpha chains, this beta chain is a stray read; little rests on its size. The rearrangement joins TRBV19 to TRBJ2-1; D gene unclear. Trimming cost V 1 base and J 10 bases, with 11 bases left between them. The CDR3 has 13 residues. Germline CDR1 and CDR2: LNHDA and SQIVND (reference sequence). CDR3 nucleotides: TGTGCCAGTAGTATAGTAAAGGCTCGCGAGCAGTTCTTC. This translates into CASSIVKAREQFF.

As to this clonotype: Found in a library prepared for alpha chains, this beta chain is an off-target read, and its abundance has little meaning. The CDR3 sequence is CASTTGQSYNEQFF. The CDR3 nucleotides read TGTGCCAGCACCACGGGACAGTCATACAATGAGCAGTTCTTC. The chain recombines TRBV12-3 or TRBV12-4 with TRBJ2-1; 7 bases are shared with TRBD1. The CDR3 is made up of 14 amino acids. Trimming at V came to 7 bases and at J to 4 bases, leaving 7 bases not matched to a gene.

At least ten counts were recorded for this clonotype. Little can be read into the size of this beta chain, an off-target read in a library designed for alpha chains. CDR3 in amino acids: CASNLSGRAKETQYF. Written as DNA, the CDR3 is TGTGCCAGCAACCTGAGCGGGAGGGCCAAAGAGACCCAGTACTTC. The V gene is TRBV7-2, the J gene TRBJ2-5; 10 bases map to TRBD2. CDR1 is SGHTA, CDR2 FQGNSA, per germline. V lost 7 bases, J lost 3 bases, and 8 bases stayed unmatched. The CDR3 has 15 residues.

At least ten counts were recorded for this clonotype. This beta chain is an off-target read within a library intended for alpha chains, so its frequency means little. CDR3 amino acids: CASSQGGGSDTQYF. In nucleotides, the CDR3 is TGTGCCAGCAGCCAAGGAGGGGGCTCAGATACGCAGTATTTT. The chain carries TRBV3-1 and TRBJ2-3, with TRBD1 identical over 7 bases. Trimming at V came to 1 base and at J to 4 bases, leaving 2 bases not matched to a gene. CDR3 length: 14 residues. CDR1 is LGHDT and CDR2 is YNNKEL in the germline V gene (reference sequence).

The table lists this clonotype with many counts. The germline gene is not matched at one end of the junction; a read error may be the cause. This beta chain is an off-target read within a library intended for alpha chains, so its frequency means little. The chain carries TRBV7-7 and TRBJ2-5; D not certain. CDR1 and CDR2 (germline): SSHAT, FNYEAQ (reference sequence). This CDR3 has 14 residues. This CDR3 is CASSLGTQPETQYF. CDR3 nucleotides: TGTGCTAGCAGCTTAGGTACACAGCCGGAGACCCAGTACTTC. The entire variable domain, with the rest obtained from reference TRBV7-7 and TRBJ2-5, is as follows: GAGVSQSPRYKVTKRGQDVTLRCDPISSHATLYWYQQALGQGPEFLTYFNYEAQPDKSGLPSDRFSAERPEGSISTLTIQRTEQRDSAMYRCASSLGTQPETQYFGPGTRLLVL.

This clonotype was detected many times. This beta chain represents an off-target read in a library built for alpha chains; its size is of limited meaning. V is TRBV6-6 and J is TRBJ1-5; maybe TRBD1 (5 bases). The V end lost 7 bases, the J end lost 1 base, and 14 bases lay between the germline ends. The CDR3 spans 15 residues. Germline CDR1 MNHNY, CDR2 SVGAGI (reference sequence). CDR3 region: CASNEGPLSNQPQHF. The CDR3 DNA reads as TGTGCCAGCAACGAGGGGCCGCTCAGCAATCAGCCCCAGCATTTT.

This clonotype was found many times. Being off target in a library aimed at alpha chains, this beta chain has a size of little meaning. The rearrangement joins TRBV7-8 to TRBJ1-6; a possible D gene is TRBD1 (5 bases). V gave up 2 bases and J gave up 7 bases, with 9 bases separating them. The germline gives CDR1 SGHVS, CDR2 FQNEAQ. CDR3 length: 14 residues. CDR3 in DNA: TGTGCCAGCAGCTTATCGGGGCGAAATTCACCCCTCCACTTT. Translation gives CASSLSGRNSPLHF. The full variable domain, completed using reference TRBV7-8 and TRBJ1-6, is GAGVSQSPRYKVAKRGQDVALRCDPISGHVSLFWYQQALGQGPEFLTYFQNEAQLDKSGLPSDRFFAERPEGSVSTLKIQRTQQEDSAVYLCASSLSGRNSPLHFGNGTRLTVT.

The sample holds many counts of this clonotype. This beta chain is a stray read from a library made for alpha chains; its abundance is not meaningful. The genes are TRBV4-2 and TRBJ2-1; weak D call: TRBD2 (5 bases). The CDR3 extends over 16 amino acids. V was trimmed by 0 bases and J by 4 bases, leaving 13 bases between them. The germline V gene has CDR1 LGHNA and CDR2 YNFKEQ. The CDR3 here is CASSQEGRLLYNEQFF. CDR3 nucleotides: TGTGCCAGCAGCCAAGAAGGGCGACTACTATACAATGAGCAGTTCTTC.

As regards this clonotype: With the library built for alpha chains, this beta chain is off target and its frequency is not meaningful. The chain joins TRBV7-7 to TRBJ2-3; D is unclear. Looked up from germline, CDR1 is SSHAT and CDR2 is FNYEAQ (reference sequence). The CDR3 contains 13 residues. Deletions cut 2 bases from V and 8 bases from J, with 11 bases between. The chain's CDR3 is CASSLTAWGTQYF. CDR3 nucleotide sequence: TGTGCCAGCAGCTTAACAGCCTGGGGTACGCAGTATTTT.

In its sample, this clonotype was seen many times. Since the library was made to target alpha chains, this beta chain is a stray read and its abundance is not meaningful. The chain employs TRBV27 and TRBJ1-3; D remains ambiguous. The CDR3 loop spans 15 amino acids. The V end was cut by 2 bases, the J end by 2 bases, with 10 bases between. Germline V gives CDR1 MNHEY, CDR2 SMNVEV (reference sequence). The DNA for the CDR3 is TGTGCCAGCAGTTTAAGGGCTTGGGCTGGAAACACCATATATTTT. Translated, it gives CASSLRAWAGNTIYF.

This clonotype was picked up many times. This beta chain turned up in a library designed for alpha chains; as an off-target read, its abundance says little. Here the CDR3 reads CASSLDFTQETQYF. Written as DNA, the CDR3 is TGTGCCAGCAGCTTAGACTTTACTCAAGAGACCCAGTACTTC. The chain joins TRBV5-6 to TRBJ2-5; no clear D gene. This CDR3 has 14 residues. The germline V gene has CDR1 SGHDT and CDR2 YYEEEE. V was clipped by 2 bases and J by 2 bases, with 10 bases between them.

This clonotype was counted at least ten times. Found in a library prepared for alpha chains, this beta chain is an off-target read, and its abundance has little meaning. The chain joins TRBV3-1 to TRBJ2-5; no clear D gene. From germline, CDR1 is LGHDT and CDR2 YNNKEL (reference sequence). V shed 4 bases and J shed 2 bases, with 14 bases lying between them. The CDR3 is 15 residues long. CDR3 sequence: CASSLHGPGQETQYF. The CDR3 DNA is TGTGCCAGCAGCCTCCACGGTCCCGGGCAAGAGACCCAGTACTTC.

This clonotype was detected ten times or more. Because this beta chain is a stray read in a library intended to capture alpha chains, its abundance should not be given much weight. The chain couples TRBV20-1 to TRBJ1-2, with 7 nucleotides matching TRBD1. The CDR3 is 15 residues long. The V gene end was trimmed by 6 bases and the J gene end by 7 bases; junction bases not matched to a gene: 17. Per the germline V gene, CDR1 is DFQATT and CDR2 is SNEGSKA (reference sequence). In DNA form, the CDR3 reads TGCAGTGCCGTGGGGGAGGCAGGGGGTAATACTGGCTACACCTTC. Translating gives CSAVGEAGGNTGYTF.

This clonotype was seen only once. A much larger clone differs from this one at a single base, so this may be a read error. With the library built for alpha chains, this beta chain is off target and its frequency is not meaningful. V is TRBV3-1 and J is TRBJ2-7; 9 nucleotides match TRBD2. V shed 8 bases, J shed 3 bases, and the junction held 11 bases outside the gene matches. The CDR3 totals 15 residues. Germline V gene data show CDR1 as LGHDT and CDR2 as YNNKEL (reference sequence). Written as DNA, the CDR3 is TGTGCCAGCGGCCCTTGGGGTAGCGGGAGCTACGAGCAGTACTTC. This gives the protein CASGPWGSGSYEQYF.

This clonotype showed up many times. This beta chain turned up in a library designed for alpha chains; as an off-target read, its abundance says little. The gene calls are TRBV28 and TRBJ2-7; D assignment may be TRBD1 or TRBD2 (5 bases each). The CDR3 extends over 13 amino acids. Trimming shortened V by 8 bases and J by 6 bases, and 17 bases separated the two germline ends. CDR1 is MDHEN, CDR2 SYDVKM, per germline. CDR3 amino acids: CASSRDPTGEQYF. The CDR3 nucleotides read TGTGCCAGCTCCCGGGACCCCACTGGCGAGCAGTACTTC.

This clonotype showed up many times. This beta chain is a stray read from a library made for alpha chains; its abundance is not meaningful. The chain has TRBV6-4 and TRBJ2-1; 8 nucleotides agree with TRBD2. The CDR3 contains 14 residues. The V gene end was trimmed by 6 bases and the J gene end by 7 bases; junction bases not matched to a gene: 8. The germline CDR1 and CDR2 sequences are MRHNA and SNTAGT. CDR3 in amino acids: CASSPGTRGNEQFF. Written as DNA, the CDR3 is TGTGCCAGCAGCCCCGGGACTAGAGGAAATGAGCAGTTCTTC.

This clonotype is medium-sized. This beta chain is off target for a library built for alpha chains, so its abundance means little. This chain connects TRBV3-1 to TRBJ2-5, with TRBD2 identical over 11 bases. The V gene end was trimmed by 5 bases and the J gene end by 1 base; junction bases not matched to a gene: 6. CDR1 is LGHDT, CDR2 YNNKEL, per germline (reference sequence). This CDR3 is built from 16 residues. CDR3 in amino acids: CASSSTSGGTQETQYF. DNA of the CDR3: TGTGCCAGCAGCTCTACTAGCGGGGGAACCCAAGAGACCCAGTACTTC.

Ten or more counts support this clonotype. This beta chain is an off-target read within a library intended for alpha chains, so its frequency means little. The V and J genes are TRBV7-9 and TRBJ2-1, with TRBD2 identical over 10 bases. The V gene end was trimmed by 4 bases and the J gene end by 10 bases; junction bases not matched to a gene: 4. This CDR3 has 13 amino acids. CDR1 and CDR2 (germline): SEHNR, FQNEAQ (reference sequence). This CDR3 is CASSSIAGGEQFF. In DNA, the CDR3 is TGTGCCAGCAGCTCCATAGCGGGGGGCGAGCAGTTCTTC.

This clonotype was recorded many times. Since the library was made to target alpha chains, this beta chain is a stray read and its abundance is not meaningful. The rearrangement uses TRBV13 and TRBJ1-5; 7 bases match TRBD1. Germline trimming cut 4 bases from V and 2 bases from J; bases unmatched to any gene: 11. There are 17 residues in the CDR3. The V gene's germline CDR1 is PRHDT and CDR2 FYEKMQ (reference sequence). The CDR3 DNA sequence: TGTGCCAGCAGCTCCTCCCGACAGGGAATAGGCAATCAGCCCCAGCATTTT. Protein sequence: CASSSSRQGIGNQPQHF.